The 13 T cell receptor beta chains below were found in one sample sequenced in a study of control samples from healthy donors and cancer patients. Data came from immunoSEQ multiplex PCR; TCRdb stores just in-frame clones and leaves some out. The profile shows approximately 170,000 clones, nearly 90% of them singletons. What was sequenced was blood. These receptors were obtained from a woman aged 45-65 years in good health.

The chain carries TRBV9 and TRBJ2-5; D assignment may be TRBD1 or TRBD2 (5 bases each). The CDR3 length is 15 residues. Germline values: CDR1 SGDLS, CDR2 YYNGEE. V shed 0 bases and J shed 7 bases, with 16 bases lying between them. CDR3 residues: CASSVVSSFGGTQYF. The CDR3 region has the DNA TGTGCCAGCAGCGTAGTCAGTTCCTTTGGGGGGACCCAGTACTTC.

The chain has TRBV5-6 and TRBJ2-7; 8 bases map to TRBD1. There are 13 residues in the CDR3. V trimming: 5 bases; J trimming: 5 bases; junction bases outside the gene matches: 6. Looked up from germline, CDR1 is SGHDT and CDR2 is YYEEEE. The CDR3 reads CASSYQGANEQYF. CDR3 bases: TGTGCCAGCAGTTATCAGGGGGCTAACGAGCAGTACTTC.

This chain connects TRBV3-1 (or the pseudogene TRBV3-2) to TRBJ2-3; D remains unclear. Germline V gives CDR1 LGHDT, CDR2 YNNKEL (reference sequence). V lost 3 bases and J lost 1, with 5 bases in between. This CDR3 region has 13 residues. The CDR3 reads CASSQSRTDTQYF. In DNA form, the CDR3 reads TGTGCCAGCAGCCAGAGTCGCACAGATACGCAGTATTTT.

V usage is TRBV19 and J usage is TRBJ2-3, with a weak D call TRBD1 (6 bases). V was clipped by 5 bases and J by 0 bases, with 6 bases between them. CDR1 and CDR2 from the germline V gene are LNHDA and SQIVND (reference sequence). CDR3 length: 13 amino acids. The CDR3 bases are TGTGCCAGTAGTGACAGGAGCACAGATACGCAGTATTTT. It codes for CASSDRSTDTQYF.

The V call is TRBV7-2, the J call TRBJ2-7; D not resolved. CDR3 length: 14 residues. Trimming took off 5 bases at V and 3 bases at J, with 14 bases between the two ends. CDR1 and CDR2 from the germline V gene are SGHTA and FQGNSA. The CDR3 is CASSPPDPGYEQYF. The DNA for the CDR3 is TGTGCCAGCAGCCCCCCGGACCCAGGCTACGAGCAGTACTTC.

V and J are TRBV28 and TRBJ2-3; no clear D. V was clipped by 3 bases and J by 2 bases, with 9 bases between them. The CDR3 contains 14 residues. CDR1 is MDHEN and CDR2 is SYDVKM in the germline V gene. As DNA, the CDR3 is TGTGCCAGCAGTTTGATCGGCACCACAGATACGCAGTATTTT. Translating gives CASSLIGTTDTQYF.

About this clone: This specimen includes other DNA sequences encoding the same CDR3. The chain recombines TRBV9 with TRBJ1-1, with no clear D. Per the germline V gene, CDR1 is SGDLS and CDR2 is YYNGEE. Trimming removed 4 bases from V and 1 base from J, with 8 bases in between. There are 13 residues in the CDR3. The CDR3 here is CASSPTGNTEAFF. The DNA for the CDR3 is TGTGCCAGCAGCCCTACTGGGAACACTGAAGCTTTCTTT.

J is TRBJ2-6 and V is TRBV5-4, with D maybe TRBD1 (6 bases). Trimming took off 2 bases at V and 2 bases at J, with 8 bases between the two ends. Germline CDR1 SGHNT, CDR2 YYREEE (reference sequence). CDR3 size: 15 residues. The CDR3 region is CASSLQGTGANVLTF. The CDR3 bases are TGTGCCAGCAGCTTACAGGGAACTGGGGCCAACGTCCTGACTTTC.

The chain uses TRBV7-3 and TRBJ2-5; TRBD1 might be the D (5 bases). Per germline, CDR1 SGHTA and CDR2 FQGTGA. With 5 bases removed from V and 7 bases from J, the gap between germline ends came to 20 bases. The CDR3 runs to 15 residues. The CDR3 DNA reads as TGTGCCAGCAGCGCAGGAGTTGGGGCACTTGGGACCCAGTACTTC. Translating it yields CASSAGVGALGTQYF.

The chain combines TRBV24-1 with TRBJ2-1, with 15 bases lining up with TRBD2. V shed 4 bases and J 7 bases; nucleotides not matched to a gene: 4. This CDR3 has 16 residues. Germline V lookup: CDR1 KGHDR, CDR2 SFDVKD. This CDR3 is CATSDPGTSGGNEQFF. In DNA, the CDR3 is TGTGCCACCAGTGACCCTGGGACTAGCGGGGGGAATGAGCAGTTCTTC.

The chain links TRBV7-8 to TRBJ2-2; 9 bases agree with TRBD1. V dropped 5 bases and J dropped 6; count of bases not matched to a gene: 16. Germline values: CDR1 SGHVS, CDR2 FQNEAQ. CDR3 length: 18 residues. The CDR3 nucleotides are TGTGCCAGCAGCCTCAATTCGGGACAGGGCATCATCCCCGGGGAGCTGTTTTTT. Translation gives CASSLNSGQGIIPGELFF.

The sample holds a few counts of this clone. The CDR3 loop is CASSLSPVSVTDTQYF. CDR3 in DNA: TGCGCCAGCAGCTTGTCACCGGTAAGCGTCACCGATACGCAGTATTTT. The chain has TRBV5-1 and TRBJ2-3; D is uncertain. Trimming cost V 1 base and J 6 bases, with 18 bases left between them. Germline V CDR1 and CDR2: SGHRS, YFSETQ. The CDR3 has 16 amino acids.

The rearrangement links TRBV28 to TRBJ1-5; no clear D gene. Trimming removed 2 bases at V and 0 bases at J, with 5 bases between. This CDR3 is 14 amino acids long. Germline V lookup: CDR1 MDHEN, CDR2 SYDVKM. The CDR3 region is CASSLPDSNQPQHF. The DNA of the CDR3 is TGTGCCAGCAGTTTACCTGATAGCAATCAGCCCCAGCATTTT. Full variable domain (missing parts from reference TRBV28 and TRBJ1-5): DVKVTQSSRYLVKRTGEKVFLECVQDMDHENMFWYRQDPGLGLRLIYFSYDVKMKEKGDIPEGYSVSREKKERFSLILESASTNQTSMYLCASSLPDSNQPQHFGDGTRLSIL.